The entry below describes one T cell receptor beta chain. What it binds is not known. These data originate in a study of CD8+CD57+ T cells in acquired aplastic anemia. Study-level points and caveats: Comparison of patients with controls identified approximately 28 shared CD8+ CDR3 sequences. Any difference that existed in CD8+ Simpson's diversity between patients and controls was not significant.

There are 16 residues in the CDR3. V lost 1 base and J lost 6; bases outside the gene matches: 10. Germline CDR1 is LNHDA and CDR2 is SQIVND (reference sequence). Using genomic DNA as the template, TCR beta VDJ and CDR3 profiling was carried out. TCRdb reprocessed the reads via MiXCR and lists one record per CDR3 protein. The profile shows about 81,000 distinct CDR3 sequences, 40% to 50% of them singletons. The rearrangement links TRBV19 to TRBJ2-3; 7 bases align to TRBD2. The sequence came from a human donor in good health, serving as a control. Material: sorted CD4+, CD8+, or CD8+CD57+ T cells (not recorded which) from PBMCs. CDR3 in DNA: TGTGCCAGTAGTATAGGTACTGCGGGAGCGGGTGATACGCAGTATTTT. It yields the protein CASSIGTAGAGDTQYF.